This is a list of T cell receptor beta chains from one sample in a study of cytomegalovirus exposure and HLA in healthy donors. TCRdb's copy holds only in-frame clones and misses some; the assay was immunoSEQ multiplex PCR. The sample contains around 140,000 clones, 89% of which appear only once. Sequenced: PBMCs. The receptors stem from a woman younger than 30 in good health and CMV-seronegative. The CDR3 runs from the conserved cysteine through the conserved F or W. A D gene is named only where the DNA matches it firmly. Clone size is shown for a subset of rows, as once, few, many or a class of expanded clone.

D gene	V gene	clone size	J gene	CDR3 protein	CDR3 DNA
TRBD1	TRBV5-1	.	TRBJ1-5	CASSPGQEYQPQHF	TGCGCCAGCAGCCCGGGACAGGAGTATCAGCCCCAGCATTTT
.	TRBV6-6	few	TRBJ1-5	CASSSEGGEPQHF	TGTGCCAGCAGTTCCGAGGGCGGTGAGCCCCAGCATTTT
.	TRBV6-5	.	TRBJ1-2	CASSPTGVYGYTF	TGTGCCAGCAGTCCGACGGGAGTCTATGGCTACACCTTC
TRBD1	TRBV5-1	.	TRBJ1-1	CASSTRTGGEAFF	TGCGCCAGCAGCACCCGGACAGGGGGAGAAGCTTTCTTT
.	TRBV7-7	.	TRBJ2-5	CASSPRGGTQETQYF	TGTGCTAGCAGCCCGCGGGGAGGTACTCAAGAGACCCAGTACTTC
TRBD1	TRBV5-1	once	TRBJ2-7	CASSRDRANEQYF	TGCGCCAGCAGCAGGGACAGGGCCAACGAGCAGTACTTC
.	TRBV4-1	once	TRBJ1-1	CASSPHWSSGAGGEAFF	TGCGCCAGCAGCCCGCATTGGTCCTCAGGAGCCGGAGGGGAAGCTTTCTTT
.	TRBV4-2	.	TRBJ1-3	CASSPLSSGNTIYF	TGTGCCAGCAGCCCCCTGAGCTCTGGAAACACCATATATTTT
TRBD1	TRBV6-1	.	TRBJ1-5	CAANRGTGIVQPQHF	TGTGCCGCCAACCGAGGGACAGGGATCGTTCAGCCCCAGCATTTT
TRBD2	TRBV5-1	.	TRBJ2-1	CASSLGGGGYNEQFF	TGCGCCAGCAGCTTGGGCGGGGGAGGGTACAATGAGCAGTTCTTC
.	TRBV5-4	.	TRBJ2-1	CASSLVAGASYNEQFF	TGTGCCAGCAGCTTGGTGGCGGGGGCGTCCTACAATGAGCAGTTCTTC
.	TRBV6-6	many	TRBJ2-7	CASSSDTLYEQYF	TGTGCCAGCAGCTCCGACACGTTATACGAGCAGTACTTC
TRBD1	TRBV18	.	TRBJ1-2	CASSTGGLGYGYTF	TGTGCCAGCTCCACAGGGGGCCTGGGTTATGGCTACACCTTC
TRBD1	TRBV5-5	.	TRBJ1-5	CASSSTGYNQPQHF	TGTGCCAGCAGCTCGACAGGGTACAATCAGCCCCAGCATTTT
TRBD1	TRBV2	.	TRBJ1-5	CASTPGQGKQPQHF	TGTGCCAGCACCCCGGGACAGGGAAAACAGCCCCAGCATTTT
.	TRBV6-6	.	TRBJ2-7	CASSYRGRNGEQYF	TGTGCCAGCAGTTACCGAGGGAGGAATGGGGAGCAGTACTTC
.	TRBV11-3	.	TRBJ2-7	CASSPTGHPYEQYF	TGTGCCAGCAGCCCGACGGGACACCCCTACGAGCAGTACTTC
.	TRBV29-1	.	TRBJ1-1	CSVDRAAGNTEAFF	TGCAGCGTTGATCGAGCGGCAGGGAACACTGAAGCTTTCTTT
TRBD1	TRBV5-1	.	TRBJ1-1	CASSINRGDTEAFF	TGCGCCAGCAGCATCAACAGGGGGGACACTGAAGCTTTCTTT
TRBD2	TRBV11-2	once	TRBJ2-7	CASNPTGTSGLEQYF	TGTGCCAGCAACCCTACCGGGACTAGCGGCTTGGAGCAGTACTTC
TRBD1	TRBV5-1	.	TRBJ2-5	CASSMGQGEETQYF	TGCGCCAGCAGCATGGGACAGGGAGAAGAGACCCAGTACTTC
.	TRBV28	.	TRBJ1-2	CASSLGGLENGYTF	TGTGCCAGCAGTTTAGGGGGGTTGGAGAATGGCTACACCTTC
.	TRBV7-9	.	TRBJ1-2	CASSLAPTEAGYGYTF	TGTGCCAGCAGCTTAGCGCCGACAGAGGCGGGATATGGCTACACCTTC
TRBD1	TRBV19	.	TRBJ1-5	CASSTRTGRNQPQHF	TGTGCCAGTAGTACCAGGACAGGGAGGAATCAGCCCCAGCATTTT
TRBD1	TRBV13	.	TRBJ2-7	CASRSGTGDSYEQYF	TGTGCCAGCAGATCCGGGACAGGGGATTCCTACGAGCAGTACTTC
.	TRBV6-6	.	TRBJ1-3	CASSPSSFSGNTIYF	TGTGCCAGCAGTCCGAGTTCATTCTCTGGAAACACCATATATTTT
.	TRBV20-1	.	TRBJ2-7	CSAGDNHEQYF	TGCAGTGCTGGGGACAACCACGAGCAGTACTTC
.	TRBV2	.	TRBJ2-3	CASRRRTEADTQYF	TGTGCCAGCCGTCGACGGACGGAGGCGGATACGCAGTATTTT
.	TRBV6-5	.	TRBJ1-1	CASSYSIGVTNTEAFF	TGTGCCAGCAGTTACTCGATTGGAGTAACGAACACTGAAGCTTTCTTT
.	TRBV5-4	.	TRBJ1-1	CASSPVVGDRNTEAFF	TGTGCCAGCAGCCCCGTGGTCGGGGATCGGAACACTGAAGCTTTCTTT
.	TRBV7-3	.	TRBJ2-1	CASSTDRENEQFF	TGTGCCAGCAGCACCGACCGGGAGAATGAGCAGTTCTTC
TRBD2	TRBV18	.	TRBJ2-3	CASSPALAGETDTQYF	TGTGCCAGCTCACCAGCCCTAGCGGGAGAGACAGATACGCAGTATTTT
.	TRBV4-1	.	TRBJ2-7	CASSQGTGYEQYF	TGCGCCAGCAGCCAAGGTACCGGCTACGAGCAGTACTTC